This T cell receptor (beta chain) appears in the sequencing data of a study of blood T cell repertoires in COVID-19. This clone came up once. The CDR3 covers 13 residues. With 2 bases clipped from V and 3 bases from J, the junction kept 0 bases outside the gene matches. CDR1 is LGHNA, CDR2 YSLEER, per germline. The protocol was immunoSEQ multiplex PCR, while the TCRdb copy is restricted to in-frame clones and leaves out a portion. The sample consists of around 160,000 clones, about 85% of them appearing once. The sequenced sample consisted of PBMCs or T cells enriched from blood (not recorded which). The chain joins TRBV4-3 to TRBJ1-1, with TRBD1 identical over 7 bases. The sequence came from a woman in her thirties or forties who had been exposed to COVID-19. CDR3 bases: TGCGCCAGCAGCCAAACAGGGGACACTGAAGCTTTCTTT. Translation gives CASSQTGDTEAFF.